Here is one T cell receptor (beta chain) with its context. Its target is unknown. This specimen belongs to a study of persistence of HIV-infected CD4 T cells. About the study: Donors had been on suppressive ART for a median of 8 years. Anti-CD3/anti-CD28 stimulation activated a higher proportion of cells than antigen stimulation, with lower memory fraction.

This was the immunoSEQ version 4 assay in survey mode. Method: immunoSEQ multiplex PCR; TCRdb's copy keeps in-frame clones and lacks some. The sample lists 45,000 or so clones, about 88% seen once, with 0.4% to 0.5% in the top ten. There are 14 residues in the CDR3. Anti-CD3/anti-CD28 beads served as a nonspecific positive control stimulus. CD4+ T cells upregulating both CD40 ligand and CD69 were sorted as responding cells. CD8-depleted PBMCs were stimulated 15 to 20 hours with anti-CD28/CD49d costimulation, CD40-blocking antibody and enfuvirtide. Study-wide points: Antigen-responding cells were enriched for degenerate expanded CDR3beta sequences.

This specimen was CD4+ T cells sorted from PBMCs after roughly 19-hour stimulation, taken from a patient who received antiretroviral therapy. The sequence came from an adult woman with HIV who was CMV-seropositive. The chain is built from TRBV21-1 and TRBJ1-1. TRBV21-1 is given as a pseudogene. The CDR3: CASSKPPTSNRAFF. The CDR3 region has the DNA TGTGCCAGCAGCAAACCACCAACCTCTAATAGGGCTTTCTTT.